This T cell receptor beta chain originates from a study of vaccination effects on CD4 cells after COVID-19 (dated by TCRdb to the early 2020s). Looking at the study overall: The ViraFEST assay stimulated PBMC with viral peptide pools and then used TCR sequencing to identify antigen-specific CD4+ T cell clonotypes by expansion. Participants received two doses of either the BNT162b2 or the mRNA-1273 mRNA SARS-CoV-2 vaccine. Each well held fewer than 2.5 million PBMC cultured in IMDM containing about 5.4% human AB serum, 8.5 to 10 IU/ml IL-2 and gentamicin, along with around 9.1 ug/ml peptides. SARS-CoV-2 spike-specific CD4+ TCR repertoires from before and after mRNA vaccination were compared in COVID-19 convalescent patients and in infection-naive vaccine recipients. A total of 10 COVID-19 convalescent patients and several SARS-CoV-2-naive healthy vaccine recipients were included in the full study. Cultures from other donors in the study were sequenced with the Oncomine TCR Beta short-read assay on an Illumina iSeq 100. The paper as a whole reports these results and caveats: At late post-vaccination timepoints, both infection-induced and vaccine-induced clones showed marked clonal contraction, consistent with waning T cell responses. In healthy vaccine recipients, vaccine-induced clones were almost all SARS-CoV-2 mono-reactive, with only 1 of 255 being cross-reactive with common cold coronaviruses. Only a small number of convalescent patients were included, and no early post-infection timepoints were available, which limited the study.

Library method: the immunoSEQ multiplex PCR assay. TCR beta CDR3 sequencing was performed on DNA from the cultured, isolated CD4+ T cells. In the paper's pipeline: Non-productive TCR sequences were removed and reads were trimmed to the CDR3 region, keeping CDR3s of at least 7 amino acids. Antigen-specific clonotypes were identified using the MANAFEST web app by comparison of expansion in peptide wells against reference cultures. To count as positive, a clone had to show expansion at FDR<0.05 compared with the reference and with all other wells, an odds ratio above 5, and a frequency above 0.1% in two replicate wells. Cross-reactive clonotypes were defined as significantly expanded in SARS-CoV-2 spike wells and in at least one common cold coronavirus spike condition. CDR3 similarity was assessed by Levenshtein distance using the stringdist R package, and unrooted trees were constructed with ape in R 3.6.1. The table comes from immuneACCESS by way of TCRdb, which keeps in-frame sequences with V and J called. Part of the clones is missing from these tables; in studies checked, under half for an unresolved V gene and the rest for unknown reasons. The DNA was the basis for D and trimming; V, J and clone size are from that table. The sample has approximately 58,000 clones on record, about 74% of them singletons. Of the sample, approximately 2.8% is held by the ten largest clones.

About this clone: Its antigen is still unknown. Nothing much larger sits one base from this clone, and base qualities are not available.

After more than nine days of culture, CD4+ T cells were isolated with the EasySep CD4+ T cell isolation kit. Healthy vaccine recipients had no prior SARS-CoV-2 infection, confirmed by negative nucleocapsid antibodies before and after vaccination. Half of the culture medium was replaced with fresh IL-2-containing medium on days 3 and 7. Unless otherwise noted, each peptide stimulation condition was cultured in triplicate wells. Using Ficoll-Paque Plus gradient centrifugation, PBMC were separated from whole blood and then either used fresh or cryopreserved at -140C. The QIAamp micro DNA kit was used to extract genomic DNA from the cultured CD4+ T cells. Reading from cysteine to phenylalanine, the CDR3 counts 13 amino acids. Of the read, only the CDR3 DNA is kept; its 39 bases are in frame from base 1. As encoded in the germline V gene, CDR1 is MNHEY while CDR2 is SVGAGI. Compared with germline, V lacks 6 bases and J lacks 6 bases; bases without a gene match: 6.

This material consisted of CD4+ T cells from PBMCs cultured without peptide, taken before COVID-19 vaccination. This receptor was taken from a human donor who received a COVID-19 vaccine. This chain joins TRBV6-5 to TRBJ1-2; the central 8 bases match TRBD1. The CDR3 protein sequence reads: CASRRGQVDGYTF. The nucleotides are TGTGCCAGCAGGAGGGGACAGGTTGATGGCTACACCTTC.